The 20 T cell receptor beta chains listed next were all sequenced from one sample in a study of blood T cell repertoires in COVID-19. The repertoire was sequenced with immunoSEQ multiplex PCR; TCRdb's copy has only in-frame clones and lacks some. The sample lists around 86,000 clones; roughly 84% were seen once. The sample taken for sequencing was peripheral blood. The receptors shown here come from a woman aged 80 or older with acute or convalescent COVID-19.

The rearrangement joins TRBV5-4 to TRBJ1-6; 7 nucleotides align to TRBD1. The CDR3 covers 16 residues. Germline assignment: CDR1 SGHNT and CDR2 YYREEE (reference sequence). J gave up 7 bases and V 4 bases, and 11 bases lay outside the gene matches. The CDR3 DNA reads as TGTGCCAGCAGCGGGGGACAGTCCGGAACAAATTCACCCCTCCACTTT. It specifies CASSGGQSGTNSPLHF.

The chain recombines TRBV5-1 with TRBJ1-4, with 12 positions matching TRBD1. CDR1 and CDR2 from the germline V gene are SGHRS and YFSETQ. The CDR3 length is 15 residues. The junction had 4 bases not matched to a gene; V was cut back by 2 bases and J by 8 bases. The CDR3 spells CASSLTGQGAEKLFF. The CDR3 DNA reads TGCGCCAGCAGCTTAACGGGACAGGGGGCGGAAAAACTGTTTTTT.

This chain uses TRBV15 with TRBJ1-4; no clear D gene. Germline V gene data show CDR1 as LNHNV and CDR2 as YYDKDF (reference sequence). V was shortened by 0 bases and J by 8 bases, with 16 bases between the two germline ends. CDR3 length equals 16 residues. The CDR3 DNA reads as TGTGCCACCAGCAGAGACCCCTTAGAAGTGAGCGAAAAACTGTTTTTT. Encoded protein: CATSRDPLEVSEKLFF.

This chain connects TRBV14 to TRBJ2-3; 9 bases fit TRBD2. Germline CDR1 reads SGHDN; CDR2 reads FVKESK. Trimming removed 4 bases from V and 2 bases from J; junction bases left unmatched: 7. CDR3 length equals 16 residues. The CDR3 here is CASSPGASGTTDTQYF. In DNA, the CDR3 is TGTGCCAGCAGCCCAGGGGCTAGCGGGACCACAGATACGCAGTATTTT.

In regard to this clone: Distinct nucleotide sequences in the sample also encode this CDR3. The chain recombines TRBV5-1 with TRBJ2-3; TRBD2 matches 8 bases. CDR1 is SGHRS, CDR2 YFSETQ, per germline. CDR3 length: 15 amino acids. J lost 3 bases, V lost 0 bases, and 3 bases had no gene match. As DNA, the CDR3 is TGCGCCAGCAGCTTGGCGGGAGGGCCTACAGATACGCAGTATTTT. Its protein is CASSLAGGPTDTQYF.

This chain uses TRBV2 with TRBJ2-7; D possibly corresponds to TRBD1 (5 bases). This CDR3 is built from 13 residues. Trimming took 6 bases from V and 3 from J, leaving 12 bases between them. Germline CDR1 SNHLY, CDR2 FYNNEI. The CDR3: CASRTGSFYEQYF. DNA for the CDR3: TGTGCCAGCAGAACAGGTAGTTTCTACGAGCAGTACTTC.

The chain joins TRBV5-5 to TRBJ1-2; 8 bases line up with TRBD1. The CDR3 totals 15 residues. CDR1 SGHKS and CDR2 YYEKEE come from the germline V gene (reference sequence). V dropped 0 bases and J dropped 3; count of bases not matched to a gene: 4. The CDR3 bases are TGTGCCAGCAGCTTGGGACAGGGGAATTACTATGGCTACACCTTC. Protein product: CASSLGQGNYYGYTF.

The chain carries TRBV28 and TRBJ1-4; possibly TRBD1 for D (6 bases). The CDR3 runs 15 residues. V was shortened by 8 bases and J by 3 bases, with 16 bases between the two germline ends. Germline assignment: CDR1 MDHEN and CDR2 SYDVKM. CDR3 protein: CASHSGGKANEKLFF. Written as DNA, the CDR3 is TGTGCCAGCCATTCTGGGGGCAAAGCTAATGAAAAACTGTTTTTT. Looking up the rest from reference TRBV28 and TRBJ1-4 gives the full variable domain: DVKVTQSSRYLVKRTGEKVFLECVQDMDHENMFWYRQDPGLGLRLIYFSYDVKMKEKGDIPEGYSVSREKKERFSLILESASTNQTSMYLCASHSGGKANEKLFFGSGTQLSVL.

The V and J genes are TRBV7-2 and TRBJ2-7; 8 positions match TRBD2. The CDR3 totals 15 residues. The V gene end was trimmed by 1 base and the J gene end by 2 bases; junction bases not matched to a gene: 4. Germline V gives CDR1 SGHTA, CDR2 FQGNSA. This CDR3 reads CASSLVLAEPYEQYF. The CDR3 DNA reads TGTGCCAGCAGCTTAGTACTAGCGGAACCCTACGAGCAGTACTTC.

The chain's CDR3 is CASSIRGLAGSTDTQYF. The CDR3 coding sequence is TGTGCCAGTAGTATACGCGGACTAGCGGGAAGCACAGATACGCAGTATTTT. The gene calls are TRBV19 and TRBJ2-3, with 12 bases that match TRBD2. The CDR3 contains 17 residues. V was pared by 2 bases and J by 0 bases, with 3 bases of the junction left unmatched. The germline V gene has CDR1 LNHDA and CDR2 SQIVND (reference sequence).

The chain has TRBV5-1 and TRBJ1-2; 8 nucleotides line up with TRBD1. The CDR3 has 16 residues. In germline, CDR1 is SGHRS, CDR2 YFSETQ. Trimming at V came to 4 bases and at J to 1 base, leaving 9 bases not matched to a gene. The CDR3 region is CASSQQVGQGNYGYTF. In nucleotides, the CDR3 is TGCGCCAGCAGCCAGCAGGTCGGACAGGGTAACTATGGCTACACCTTC.

CDR3 region: CSVEHGWGQTYEQYF. The CDR3 coding sequence is TGCAGCGTTGAACACGGCTGGGGGCAGACCTACGAGCAGTACTTC. The chain employs TRBV29-1 and TRBJ2-7; D possibly corresponds to TRBD1 (6 bases). The CDR3 spans 15 residues. The ends were cut back, 2 bases at V and 2 bases at J, with 16 bases in the middle. Germline V gene data show CDR1 as SQVTM and CDR2 as ANQGSEA.

The chain employs TRBV6-5 and TRBJ1-2; 11 bases match TRBD1. V shed 8 bases and J 6 bases; nucleotides not matched to a gene: 11. Germline V gives CDR1 MNHEY, CDR2 SVGAGI. The CDR3 runs to 15 residues. CDR3 amino acids: CASYLTGTGGHGYTF. CDR3 in DNA: TGTGCCAGCTACCTTACCGGGACAGGGGGGCATGGCTACACCTTC.

The chain is built from TRBV18 and TRBJ1-1; possible D gene TRBD1, 6 bases. V shed 5 bases and J shed 0 bases, with 10 bases lying between them. The CDR3 runs to 14 residues. Germline-derived CDR1 and CDR2 are KGHSH and LQKENI. CDR3 in DNA: TGTGCCAGCTCAATGGGACAAATGAACACTGAAGCTTTCTTT. Protein product: CASSMGQMNTEAFF.

V is TRBV30 and J is TRBJ1-3, with D possibly matching TRBD1 (5 bases). The CDR3 has 13 amino acids. Per germline, CDR1 GTSNPN and CDR2 SVGIG (reference sequence). The germline V and J ends were trimmed by 5 bases and 4 bases, with 12 bases remaining between them. The CDR3: CAWLGAAGNTIYF. The DNA of the CDR3 is TGTGCCTGGTTAGGGGCGGCGGGAAACACCATATATTTT.

The rearrangement uses TRBV2 and TRBJ1-2; TRBD1 might be the D (5 bases). Trimming pared 6 bases from V and 7 bases from J, leaving 12 bases between. CDR3 length equals 12 residues. The germline CDR1 and CDR2 sequences are SNHLY and FYNNEI. The CDR3 coding sequence is TGTGCCAGCAGCCTGGGACTTCCTGGCTACACCTTC. Residues: CASSLGLPGYTF.

The rearrangement joins TRBV19 to TRBJ2-6; possibly TRBD1 for D (6 bases). V gave up 7 bases and J gave up 0 bases, with 10 bases separating them. Germline-derived CDR1 and CDR2 are LNHDA and SQIVND (reference sequence). The length of the CDR3 is 15 residues. The CDR3 DNA reads TGTGCCAGTAAGACAGGAGTCTCTGGGGCCAACGTCCTGACTTTC. Translation gives CASKTGVSGANVLTF. Full variable domain (rest looked up from reference TRBV19 and TRBJ2-6): DGGITQSPKYLFRKEGQNVTLSCEQNLNHDAMYWYRQDPGQGLRLIYYSQIVNDFQKGDIAEGYSVSREKKESFPLTVTSAQKNPTAFYLCASKTGVSGANVLTFGAGSRLTVL.

V and J are TRBV7-9 and TRBJ2-7, with TRBD2 identical over 8 bases. In germline, CDR1 is SEHNR, CDR2 FQNEAQ (reference sequence). The junction had 8 bases not matched to a gene; V was cut back by 5 bases and J by 2 bases. This CDR3 is built from 15 residues. Written as DNA, the CDR3 is TGTGCCAGCAGCCCCCGGGGCGGGAGGACCTACGAGCAGTACTTC. This gives the protein CASSPRGGRTYEQYF.

V and J are TRBV11-2 and TRBJ1-1; tentatively, D is TRBD1 (5 bases). The CDR3 is made up of 14 amino acids. Germline V CDR1 and CDR2: SGHAT, FQNNGV. Trimming shortened V by 2 bases and J by 9 bases, and 16 bases separated the two germline ends. The CDR3 DNA reads TGTGCCAGCAGCTTAAGTCGGACACCCGTTCAAGCTTTCTTT. Translated: CASSLSRTPVQAFF.

The gene calls are TRBV9 and TRBJ1-1, with D maybe TRBD1 (5 bases). In germline, CDR1 is SGDLS, CDR2 YYNGEE. V lost 5 bases to trimming and J lost 2 bases, with 19 bases between them. This CDR3 contains 16 residues. The CDR3 reads CASRIRKRTPNTEAFF. Here the CDR3 DNA reads TGTGCCAGCAGAATCAGAAAGAGGACACCTAACACTGAAGCTTTCTTT. The complete variable domain, with remaining parts taken from reference TRBV9 and TRBJ1-1, reads DSGVTQTPKHLITATGQRVTLRCSPRSGDLSVYWYQQSLDQGLQFLIQYYNGEERAKGNILERFSAQQFPDLHSELNLSSLELGDSALYFCASRIRKRTPNTEAFFGQGTRLTVV.